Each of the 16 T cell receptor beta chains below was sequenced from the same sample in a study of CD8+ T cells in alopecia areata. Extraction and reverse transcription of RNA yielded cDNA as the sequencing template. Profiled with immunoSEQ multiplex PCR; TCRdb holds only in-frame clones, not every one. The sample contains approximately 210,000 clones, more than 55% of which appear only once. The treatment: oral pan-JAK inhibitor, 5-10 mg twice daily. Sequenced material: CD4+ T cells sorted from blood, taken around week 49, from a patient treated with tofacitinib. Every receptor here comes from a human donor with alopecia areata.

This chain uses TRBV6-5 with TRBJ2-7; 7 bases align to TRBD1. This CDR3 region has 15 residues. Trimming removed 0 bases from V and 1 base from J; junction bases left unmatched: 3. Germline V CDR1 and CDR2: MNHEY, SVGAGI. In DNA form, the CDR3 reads TGTGCCAGCAGTTACTCCGCGACAGGGTCCTACGAGCAGTACTTC. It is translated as CASSYSATGSYEQYF.

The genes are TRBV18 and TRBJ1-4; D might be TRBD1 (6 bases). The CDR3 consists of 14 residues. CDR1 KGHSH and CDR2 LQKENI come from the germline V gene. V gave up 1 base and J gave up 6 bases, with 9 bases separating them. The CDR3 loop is CASSPLYRDEKLFF. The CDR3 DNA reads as TGTGCCAGCTCACCACTATACAGGGATGAAAAACTGTTTTTT.

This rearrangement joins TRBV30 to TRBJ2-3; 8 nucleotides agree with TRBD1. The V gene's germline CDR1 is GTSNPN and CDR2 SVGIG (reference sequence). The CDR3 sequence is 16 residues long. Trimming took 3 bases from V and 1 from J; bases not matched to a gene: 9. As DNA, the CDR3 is TGTGCCTGGAGGCTCAGGGGGCGAAGGGGCACAGATACGCAGTATTTT. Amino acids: CAWRLRGRRGTDTQYF.

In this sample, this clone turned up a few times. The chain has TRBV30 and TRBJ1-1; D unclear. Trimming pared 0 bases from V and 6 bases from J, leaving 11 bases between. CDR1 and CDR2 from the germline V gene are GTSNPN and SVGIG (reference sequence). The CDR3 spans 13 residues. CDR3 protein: CAWSVHGPPEAFF. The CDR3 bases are TGTGCCTGGAGTGTACACGGACCTCCTGAAGCTTTCTTT.

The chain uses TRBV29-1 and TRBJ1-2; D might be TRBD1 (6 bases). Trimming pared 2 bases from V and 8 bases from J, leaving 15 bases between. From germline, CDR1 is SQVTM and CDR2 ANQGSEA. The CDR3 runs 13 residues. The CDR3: CSVETKPGAGYTF. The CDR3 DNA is TGCAGCGTTGAAACGAAACCGGGGGCCGGCTACACCTTC.

This CDR3 reads CASSKGRRQETQYF. CDR3 sequence (DNA): TGTGCCAGCAGTAAGGGACGCCGACAAGAGACCCAGTACTTC. V and J are TRBV27 and TRBJ2-5; either TRBD1 or TRBD2 may fit D (5 bases each). V was shortened by 5 bases and J by 2 bases, with 12 bases between the two germline ends. CDR3 size: 14 residues. Germline V gene lookup returns CDR1 MNHEY and CDR2 SMNVEV (reference sequence).

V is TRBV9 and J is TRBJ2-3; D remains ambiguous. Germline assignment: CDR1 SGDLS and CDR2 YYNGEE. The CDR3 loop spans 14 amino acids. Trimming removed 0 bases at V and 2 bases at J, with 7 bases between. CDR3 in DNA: TGTGCCAGCAGCGTAGTGCTTAACACAGATACGCAGTATTTT. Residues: CASSVVLNTDTQYF.

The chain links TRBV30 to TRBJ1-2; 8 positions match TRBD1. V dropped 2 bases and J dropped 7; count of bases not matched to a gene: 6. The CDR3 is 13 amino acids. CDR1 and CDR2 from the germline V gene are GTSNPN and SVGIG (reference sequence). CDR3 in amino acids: CAWSPTGEGGYTF. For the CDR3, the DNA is TGTGCCTGGAGTCCGACAGGGGAAGGTGGCTACACCTTC.

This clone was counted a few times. The CDR3 DNA follows: TGCGCCAGCAGCCGCATAGACAGGGGCGTGAACACTGAAGCTTTCTTT. Translating it yields CASSRIDRGVNTEAFF. V is TRBV4-3 and J is TRBJ1-1; TRBD1 aligns across 8 bases. Germline V gene data show CDR1 as LGHNA and CDR2 as YSLEER. CDR3 length: 16 residues. J gave up 0 bases and V 4 bases, and 7 bases lay outside the gene matches.

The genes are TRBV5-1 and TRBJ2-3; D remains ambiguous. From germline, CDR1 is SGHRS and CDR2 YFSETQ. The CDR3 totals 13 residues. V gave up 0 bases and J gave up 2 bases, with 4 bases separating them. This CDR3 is CASSLESTDTQYF. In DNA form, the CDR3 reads TGCGCCAGCAGCTTGGAGTCCACAGATACGCAGTATTTT. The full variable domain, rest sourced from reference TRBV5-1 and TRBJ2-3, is KAGVTQTPRYLIKTRGQQVTLSCSPISGHRSVSWYQQTPGQGLQFLFEYFSETQRNKGNFPGRFSGRQFSNSRSEMNVSTLELGDSALYLCASSLESTDTQYFGPGTRLTVL.

This CDR3 reads CAWSMGQTGELFF. CDR3 nucleotides: TGTGCCTGGAGTATGGGACAGACCGGGGAGCTGTTTTTT. The chain carries TRBV30 and TRBJ2-2; 7 positions match TRBD1. CDR3 length: 13 amino acids. J gave up 5 bases and V 2 bases, and 2 bases lay outside the gene matches. The germline V gene has CDR1 GTSNPN and CDR2 SVGIG (reference sequence).

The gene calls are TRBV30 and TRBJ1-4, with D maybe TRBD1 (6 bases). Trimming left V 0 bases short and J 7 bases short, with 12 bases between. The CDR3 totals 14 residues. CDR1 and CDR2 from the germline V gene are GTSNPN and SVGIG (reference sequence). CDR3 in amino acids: CAWSVGTLGEKLFF. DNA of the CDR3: TGTGCCTGGAGTGTAGGGACATTAGGTGAAAAACTGTTTTTT.

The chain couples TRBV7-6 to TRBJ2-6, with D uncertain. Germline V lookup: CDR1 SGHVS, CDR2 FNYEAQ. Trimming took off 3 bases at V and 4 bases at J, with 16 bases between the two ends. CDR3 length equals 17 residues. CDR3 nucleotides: TGTGCCAGCAGCTTGGGATCACAGCCGGGCGGGGCCAACGTCCTGACTTTC. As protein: CASSLGSQPGGANVLTF.

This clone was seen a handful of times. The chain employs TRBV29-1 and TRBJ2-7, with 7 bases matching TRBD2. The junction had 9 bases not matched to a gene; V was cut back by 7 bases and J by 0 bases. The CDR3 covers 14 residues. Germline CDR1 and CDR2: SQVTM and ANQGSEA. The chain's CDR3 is CSAERGGSSYEQYF. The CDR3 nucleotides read TGCAGCGCTGAGCGGGGCGGGAGCTCCTACGAGCAGTACTTC.

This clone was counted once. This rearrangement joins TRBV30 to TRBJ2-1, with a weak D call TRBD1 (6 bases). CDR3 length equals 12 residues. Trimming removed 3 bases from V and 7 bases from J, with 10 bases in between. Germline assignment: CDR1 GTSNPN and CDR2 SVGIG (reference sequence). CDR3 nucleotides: TGTGCCTGGAGCGCTACAGGGAATGAGCAGTTCTTC. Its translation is CAWSATGNEQFF.

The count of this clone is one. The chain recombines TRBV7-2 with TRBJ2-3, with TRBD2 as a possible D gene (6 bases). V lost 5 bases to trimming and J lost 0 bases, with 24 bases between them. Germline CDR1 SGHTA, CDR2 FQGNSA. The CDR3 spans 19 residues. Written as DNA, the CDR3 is TGTGCCAGCAGCCTAGTAGGGACTGGAATTACTACTAGCACAGATACGCAGTATTTT. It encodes CASSLVGTGITTSTDTQYF.